Shown below are 3 T cell receptor beta chains from a single sample sequenced in a study of blood T cells in healthy people across ages. It was with a sample-barcoded 5' primer and a J-beta primer mix that a second PCR of roughly 6 to 11 cycles was run. TCRdb reprocessed the 5' RACE reads with MiXCR, giving one entry per CDR3 protein. The data contain about 780,000 distinct CDR3 sequences, around half of them singletons. The sample taken for sequencing was blood. The receptor source for this set is a man older than 75 in good health.

This clonotype was counted only a few times. This may stem from a read error, because a much larger clone lies one nucleotide away. The chain joins TRBV29-1 to TRBJ2-1; 7 nucleotides match TRBD1. The CDR3 runs to 14 residues. Per germline, CDR1 SQVTM and CDR2 ANQGSEA. The CDR3 coding sequence is TGCGGCGTTGAGACCGACAGGGCCTACAATGAGCAGTTCTTC. This encodes CGVETDRAYNEQFF.

For this clonotype: This may arise from a read error, as a much more abundant clone is one base away. V and J are TRBV7-3 and TRBJ2-6, with D unresolved. This CDR3 comprises 13 residues. CDR1 and CDR2 (germline): SGHTA, FQGTGA. CDR3 region: CASSPLRAYVLTF. Written as DNA, the CDR3 is TGTGCCAGCAGTCCCCTCCGGGCCTACGTCCTGACTTTC.

The chain has TRBV30 and TRBJ2-7; TRBD2 is a possible D gene (5 bases). The ends were cut back, 6 bases at V and 0 bases at J, with 15 bases in the middle. This CDR3 has 14 amino acids. Germline-derived CDR1 and CDR2 are GTSNPN and SVGIG (reference sequence). The CDR3 DNA is TGTGCCTGTACAGCGGCGATTAGCTCCTACGAGCAGTACTTC. Protein sequence: CACTAAISSYEQYF.